A single sample gave rise to the 17 T cell receptor beta chains below, sequenced in a study of T cell responses to AZD1222 COVID-19 vaccine. Clones were read by immunoSEQ multiplex PCR, and TCRdb kept only the in-frame ones, dropping some. The repertoire has about 130,000 clones, approximately 89% of them found once; the top ten carry roughly a tenth. The sequencing here drew on peripheral blood, taken on day 0 of AZD1222 vaccination. All receptors come from an adult in good health.

V and J are TRBV6-5 and TRBJ1-1; D may be TRBD1 (6 bases). Looked up from germline, CDR1 is MNHEY and CDR2 is SVGAGI. V was cut by 2 bases and J by 4 bases, with 11 bases left in between. The CDR3 has 14 amino acids. In DNA form, the CDR3 reads TGTGCCAGCAGTTACCGGCCAGGGGTCACTGAAGCTTTCTTT. It specifies CASSYRPGVTEAFF.

This clone was observed once. The chain couples TRBV5-6 to TRBJ1-4; 9 positions agree with TRBD1. The V gene's germline CDR1 is SGHDT and CDR2 YYEEEE. The CDR3 is 14 residues long. V was clipped by 5 bases and J by 4 bases; unmatched bases: 3. The CDR3 nucleotides read TGTGCCAGCAGACGACAGGGGGGTAATGAAAAACTGTTTTTT. As protein: CASRRQGGNEKLFF.

This chain joins TRBV29-1 and TRBJ1-1, with D uncertain. This CDR3 spans 13 amino acids. Germline assignment: CDR1 SQVTM and CDR2 ANQGSEA. The germline V and J ends were trimmed by 5 bases and 3 bases, with 13 bases remaining between them. DNA of the CDR3: TGCAGCGTTCAGCAGAGTCCGGACACTGAAGCTTTCTTT. Its protein product is CSVQQSPDTEAFF.

The chain recombines TRBV2 with TRBJ2-1; 14 positions agree with TRBD2. Germline values: CDR1 SNHLY, CDR2 FYNNEI. V lost 10 bases, J lost 7 bases, and 12 bases stayed unmatched. The CDR3 is 16 amino acids. The CDR3 DNA reads TGTGCCACCAAAACCGGGACTAGCGGGAGTGGGAATGAGCAGTTCTTC. Translation gives CATKTGTSGSGNEQFF.

The chain uses TRBV11-2 and TRBJ1-6; D unclear. Trimming cost V 1 base and J 7 bases, with 11 bases left between them. This CDR3 has 15 amino acids. Germline CDR1 and CDR2: SGHAT and FQNNGV. This CDR3 reads CASSLGEGVNSPLHF. For the CDR3, the DNA is TGTGCCAGCAGCTTAGGGGAAGGAGTAAATTCACCCCTCCACTTT. The full variable domain, with the rest looked up from reference TRBV11-2 and TRBJ1-6, is EAGVAQSPRYKIIEKRQSVAFWCNPISGHATLYWYQQILGQGPKLLIQFQNNGVVDDSQLPKDRFSAERLKGVDSTLKIQPAKLEDSAVYLCASSLGEGVNSPLHFGNGTRLTVT.

The V gene is TRBV9, the J gene TRBJ1-5; D unclear. V gave up 3 bases and J gave up 0 bases, with 10 bases separating them. The CDR3 has 15 residues. Germline CDR1 is SGDLS and CDR2 is YYNGEE. Here the CDR3 DNA reads TGTGCCAGCAGCGAAGGCTCCTATAGCAATCAGCCCCAGCATTTT. This encodes CASSEGSYSNQPQHF.

The CDR3 DNA reads TGTGCCAGCACCCAACCCGGGACAGGGGGTCAAGAGACCCAGTACTTC. Translated: CASTQPGTGGQETQYF. The chain recombines TRBV27 with TRBJ2-5; TRBD1 matches at 11 bases. Looked up from germline, CDR1 is MNHEY and CDR2 is SMNVEV (reference sequence). Trimming took 7 bases from V and 2 from J; bases not matched to a gene: 9. The CDR3 loop spans 16 amino acids.

This clone was detected only once. The chain joins TRBV6-5 to TRBJ1-3, with D hard to call. This CDR3 comprises 13 residues. Germline lookup yields CDR1 MNHEY and CDR2 SVGAGI. The V end was cut by 8 bases, the J end by 1 base, with 9 bases between. The CDR3 here is CASGADSGNTIYF. The CDR3 DNA is TGTGCCAGCGGCGCGGATTCTGGAAACACCATATATTTT.

The J gene is TRBJ2-7, the V gene TRBV5-1; 14 bases align to TRBD2. Germline values: CDR1 SGHRS, CDR2 YFSETQ. The V segment lost 4 bases and the J segment 0 bases; nucleotides outside the gene matches: 6. The CDR3 loop spans 17 amino acids. Here the CDR3 reads CASSLGLAGAPSYEQYF. DNA for the CDR3: TGCGCCAGCAGCCTGGGACTAGCGGGAGCCCCCTCCTACGAGCAGTACTTC.

The rearrangement uses TRBV7-2 and TRBJ1-5; possibly TRBD1 for D (5 bases). The CDR3 has 13 residues. Trimming took off 3 bases at V and 4 bases at J, with 7 bases between the two ends. Per the germline V gene, CDR1 is SGHTA and CDR2 is FQGNSA. The DNA for the CDR3 is TGTGCCAGCAGCTTTCGGGGGAATCAGCCCCAGCATTTT. The encoded protein is CASSFRGNQPQHF.

This clone has only one observation. The J gene is TRBJ1-1, the V gene TRBV19, with TRBD1 matching over 10 bases. The length of the CDR3 is 15 residues. Germline CDR1 LNHDA, CDR2 SQIVND (reference sequence). V was clipped by 4 bases and J by 8 bases; unmatched bases: 10. The CDR3 sequence is CASSNPGQGLREAFF. Here the CDR3 DNA reads TGTGCCAGTAGTAACCCGGGACAGGGGCTACGGGAAGCTTTCTTT.

This clone has just a few counts. The identical CDR3 is also encoded by other nucleotide sequences in the sample. The gene calls are TRBV7-9 and TRBJ1-1; 7 bases match TRBD1. Trimming cost V 5 bases and J 10 bases; bases outside gene matches: 7. Germline CDR1 reads SEHNR; CDR2 reads FQNEAQ (reference sequence). The CDR3 is made up of 12 amino acids. CDR3 DNA sequence: TGTGCCAGCAGCCCCGGCCGACAGGGAGCTTTCTTT. Translating it yields CASSPGRQGAFF.

J is TRBJ2-7 and V is TRBV28, with D hard to call. CDR1 and CDR2 from the germline V gene are MDHEN and SYDVKM. The CDR3 contains 12 residues. Trimming cost V 7 bases and J 0 bases, with 7 bases left between them. Here the CDR3 DNA reads TGTGCCAGCAAGGAGAGCTCCTACGAGCAGTACTTC. Translation: CASKESSYEQYF.

The chain carries TRBV10-1 and TRBJ2-7; TRBD1 matches at 9 bases. The CDR3 has 16 residues. V shed 0 bases, J shed 2 bases, and the junction held 5 bases outside the gene matches. From germline, CDR1 is WNHNN and CDR2 SYGVQD (reference sequence). The CDR3 loop is CASSESGTGKAYEQYF. The CDR3 region has the DNA TGCGCCAGCAGTGAGTCCGGGACAGGGAAAGCCTACGAGCAGTACTTC.

The genes are TRBV5-1 and TRBJ1-2; 7 nucleotides align to TRBD1. The trim removed 4 bases at V and 1 base at J, leaving 13 bases unmatched. The CDR3 sequence is 17 residues long. The germline V gene has CDR1 SGHRS and CDR2 YFSETQ. CDR3 residues: CASSPRSGQDLNYGYTF. CDR3 sequence (DNA): TGCGCCAGCAGCCCCCGCTCCGGACAGGATCTTAACTATGGCTACACCTTC.

The chain joins TRBV7-2 to TRBJ2-7; D could derive from TRBD1 or TRBD2 (6 bases each). The CDR3 is 15 residues long. V was clipped by 5 bases and J by 5 bases, with 19 bases between them. Germline values: CDR1 SGHTA, CDR2 FQGNSA. CDR3 bases: TGTGCCAGCAGCCCCTCGGGGGCGGTGAGACACGAGCAGTACTTC. This encodes CASSPSGAVRHEQYF.

This chain connects TRBV14 to TRBJ1-2, with D unclear. The CDR3 is made up of 14 amino acids. Deletions cut 0 bases from V and 2 bases from J, with 7 bases between. The germline V gene has CDR1 SGHDN and CDR2 FVKESK. The CDR3 sequence: CASSQDRRNYGYTF. CDR3 DNA: TGTGCCAGCAGCCAAGATCGACGAAACTATGGCTACACCTTC.